This T cell receptor beta chain was sequenced in a study of CD4 and CD8 cells across lung adenocarcinoma regions (dated 2018 in TCRdb). Background for the entire study: The study compared tumor centers with tumor margins to examine intratumor heterogeneity of the T cell receptor repertoire.

For this clonotype: This clone's antigen is unknown. No much larger clone exists at a distance of one base, and base qualities are not known.

The cysteine opens and the phenylalanine closes a CDR3 of 17 amino acids. Just the 51-base CDR3 DNA is kept, in frame starting at base 1. V ends up 4 bases short and J 2 bases short, with an unmatched junction base count of 12. In the germline V gene, CDR1 corresponds to SGDLS and CDR2 to YYNGEE. Donors were patients with localized lung adenocarcinoma, a subtype of non-small cell lung cancer. Samples were obtained from the margins of localized lung adenocarcinomas. CD4+ T cells from tumor tissue were profiled separately from CD8+ T cells for TCR repertoire analysis. The library was made by PCR. The data were produced on a HiSeq X Ten. In-frame beta chains were kept once TCRdb had trimmed the public reads at Q25 with fastp and called clones with MiXCR. Every CDR3 protein is listed once, alongside the most common genes and DNA of its rows. The sample table contains some 9,600 distinct CDR3 sequences; only one count was recorded for about 51% of them. In total, the top ten clones hold approximately 20% of the sample.

Rearrangement joined TRBV9 to TRBJ2-7; 10 bases in the middle match TRBD2. The specimen sequenced was CD4+ T cells from the margin of a lung tumor. The cell subset or site label corresponds to: tumor margin region. This TCR derives from a male donor with lung adenocarcinoma. The CD4 and CD8 labels of this study may be unreliable. For the CDR3, the sequence is CASSPPRRTSGPYEQYF. The DNA reads TGTGCCAGCAGCCCTCCCCGCCGGACTAGCGGTCCCTACGAGCAGTACTTC. Reference TRBV9 and TRBJ2-7 genes cover what lies past the CDR3, so the full variable domain is DSGVTQTPKHLITATGQRVTLRCSPRSGDLSVYWYQQSLDQGLQFLIQYYNGEERAKGNILERFSAQQFPDLHSELNLSSLELGDSALYFCASSPPRRTSGPYEQYFGPGTRLTVT.